The rows below give T cell receptor beta chains drawn from one sample of a study of post-analysis software for immune sequencing data. From the PCR reads, TCRdb called clonotypes with MiXCR, one entry per CDR3 protein. The table lists approximately 660,000 distinct CDR3 sequences, approximately 60% of them singletons. The sequenced sample was blood. These receptors were obtained from a girl aged 2 to 10 with multiple sclerosis. The CDR3 runs from the conserved cysteine through the conserved F or W. The order of the fields is D gene, V gene, J gene, CDR3 length, clone size, CDR3 protein, CDR3 DNA. A D gene is named only where the DNA matches it firmly. A row's size may be missing; if present it is once, few, many or a size class.

D: TRBD1; V: TRBV27; J: TRBJ1-2; length: 13; size: .; CDR3: CASKTGGIDGYTF; DNA: TGTGCCAGCAAAACAGGGGGCATCGATGGCTACACCTTC
D: .; V: TRBV20-1; J: TRBJ2-7; length: 14; size: few; CDR3: CSARGLTATFEQYF; DNA: TGCAGTGCTAGAGGTCTGACTGCCACTTTCGAGCAGTACTTC
D: .; V: TRBV29-1; J: TRBJ1-1; length: 14; size: .; CDR3: CSVELRERTTEAFF; DNA: TGCAGCGTTGAACTGCGGGAGCGGACGACTGAAGCTTTCTTT
D: .; V: TRBV9; J: TRBJ1-1; length: 14; size: .; CDR3: CASSVGNRNTEAFF; DNA: TGTGCCAGCAGCGTAGGTAACAGGAACACTGAAGCTTTCTTT
D: TRBD1; V: TRBV7-8; J: TRBJ1-4; length: 16; size: .; CDR3: CASSIETGGAGEKLFF; DNA: TGTGCCAGCAGCATAGAGACAGGGGGCGCGGGAGAAAAACTGTTTTTT
D: .; V: TRBV12-3/TRBV12-4; J: TRBJ2-7; length: 17; size: .; CDR3: CASTLGVGLGGWNEQYF; DNA: TGTGCCAGCACCCTGGGTGTAGGACTAGGGGGTTGGAACGAGCAGTACTTC
D: TRBD2; V: TRBV5-1; J: TRBJ2-1; length: 19; size: .; CDR3: CASSTASGIVSSSYNEQFF; DNA: TGCGCCAGCAGTACCGCTAGCGGGATAGTATCGAGCTCCTACAATGAGCAGTTCTTC
D: .; V: TRBV7-9; J: TRBJ2-1; length: 14; size: .; CDR3: CASRPPGPYNEQFF; DNA: TGTGCCAGCAGACCACCAGGACCTTACAATGAGCAGTTCTTC
D: .; V: TRBV6-5; J: TRBJ1-2; length: 13; size: .; CDR3: CASSYSVGGSYTF; DNA: TGTGCCAGCAGTTACTCTGTTGGGGGGAGCTACACCTTC
D: TRBD1; V: TRBV7-9; J: TRBJ1-2; length: 14; size: .; CDR3: CASSLDRDRDGYTF; DNA: TGTGCCAGCAGCTTAGACCGGGACAGGGATGGCTACACCTTC
D: .; V: TRBV12-3/TRBV12-4; J: TRBJ2-5; length: 15; size: few; CDR3: CASSPVDRGRETQYF; DNA: TGTGCCAGCAGTCCCGTAGACAGAGGAAGGGAGACCCAGTACTTC
D: TRBD1; V: TRBV20-1; J: TRBJ1-2; length: 16; size: few; CDR3: CSASIPGQGAGYGYTF; DNA: TGCAGTGCTTCTATTCCGGGACAGGGTGCTGGCTATGGCTACACCTTC
D: .; V: TRBV7-9; J: TRBJ2-1; length: 14; size: .; CDR3: CASSDPVGANEQFF; DNA: TGTGCCAGCAGCGATCCAGTAGGGGCGAATGAGCAGTTCTTC
D: .; V: TRBV11-2; J: TRBJ2-1; length: 16; size: .; CDR3: CASSPRRDPFQNEQFF; DNA: TGTGCCAGCAGCCCCCGCCGGGACCCCTTCCAGAATGAGCAGTTCTTC
D: .; V: TRBV2; J: TRBJ2-1; length: 15; size: .; CDR3: CATLEAGGSYNEQFF; DNA: TGTGCCACCTTAGAGGCAGGCGGCTCCTACAATGAGCAGTTCTTC
D: TRBD2; V: TRBV29-1; J: TRBJ2-3; length: 14; size: few; CDR3: CSGGLAGVADTQYF; DNA: TGCAGCGGGGGACTAGCGGGAGTCGCAGATACGCAGTATTTT
D: .; V: TRBV4-1; J: TRBJ2-1; length: 15; size: .; CDR3: CASSQDTSSYNEQFF; DNA: TGTGCCAGCAGCCAAGATACAAGCTCCTACAATGAGCAGTTCTTC
D: .; V: TRBV7-9; J: TRBJ1-1; length: 18; size: .; CDR3: CASSLVTGAPNVVTEAFF; DNA: TGTGCCAGCAGCTTAGTGACTGGGGCCCCGAATGTCGTCACTGAAGCTTTCTTT
D: .; V: TRBV6-6; J: TRBJ2-5; length: 12; size: .; CDR3: CASSPRGAGKYF; DNA: TGTGCCAGCAGTCCCCGAGGAGCAGGGAAGTACTTC
D: .; V: TRBV5-1; J: TRBJ2-3; length: 12; size: .; CDR3: CASSPPSDTQYF; DNA: TGCGCCAGCAGCCCCCCCTCAGATACGCAGTATTTT
D: .; V: TRBV29-1; J: TRBJ2-3; length: 14; size: few; CDR3: CSVGGRRSTDTQYF; DNA: TGCAGCGTTGGGGGCCGCCGTAGCACAGATACGCAGTATTTT
D: TRBD1; V: TRBV7-6; J: TRBJ1-5; length: 15; size: .; CDR3: CASSPRTGGNQPQHF; DNA: TGTGCCAGCAGCCCCAGGACAGGGGGGAATCAGCCCCAGCATTTT
D: .; V: TRBV5-1; J: TRBJ2-7; length: 14; size: once; CDR3: CASSLNGGAYEQYF; DNA: TGCGCCAGCAGCTTGAACGGTGGGGCCTACGAGCAGTACTTC
D: .; V: TRBV28; J: TRBJ1-1; length: 14; size: .; CDR3: CASSRPGRNTEAFF; DNA: TGTGCCAGCAGTCGCCCCGGACGGAACACTGAAGCTTTCTTT
D: .; V: TRBV20-1; J: TRBJ2-1; length: 15; size: .; CDR3: CSARRSGSPYGEQFF; DNA: TGCAGTGCTCGACGGAGTGGAAGTCCTTATGGTGAGCAGTTCTTC
D: .; V: TRBV5-1; J: TRBJ1-2; length: 15; size: .; CDR3: CASSLQGIGYYGYTF; DNA: TGCGCCAGCAGCCTTCAGGGGATCGGGTACTATGGCTACACCTTC
D: .; V: TRBV5-1; J: TRBJ2-5; length: 17; size: .; CDR3: CASSLVGSARGQETQYF; DNA: TGCGCCAGCAGCTTGGTAGGCTCCGCCAGGGGTCAAGAGACCCAGTACTTC
D: .; V: TRBV6-1; J: TRBJ2-7; length: 14; size: .; CDR3: CASKGRGAAYEQYF; DNA: TGTGCCAGCAAGGGCAGGGGCGCTGCCTACGAGCAGTACTTC
D: TRBD1; V: TRBV28; J: TRBJ2-7; length: 12; size: .; CDR3: CASNLQGFEQYF; DNA: TGTGCCAGCAATCTACAGGGGTTCGAGCAGTACTTC
D: TRBD1; V: TRBV20-1; J: TRBJ2-7; length: 14; size: .; CDR3: CSARRDRDKGEQYF; DNA: TGCAGTGCTAGAAGAGACAGGGACAAGGGCGAGCAGTACTTC
D: .; V: TRBV12-3/TRBV12-4; J: TRBJ1-2; length: 14; size: few; CDR3: CASSLTRRAYGYTF; DNA: TGTGCCAGCAGTTTAACACGGAGAGCTTATGGCTACACCTTC
D: TRBD2; V: TRBV29-1; J: TRBJ2-5; length: 14; size: .; CDR3: CSVESAGVTETQYF; DNA: TGCAGCGTTGAAAGTGCGGGAGTAACAGAGACCCAGTACTTC
D: .; V: TRBV12-3/TRBV12-4; J: TRBJ1-6; length: 14; size: few; CDR3: CASSTSSGGSPLHF; DNA: TGTGCCAGCAGTACTTCCTCGGGGGGTTCACCCCTCCACTTT
D: TRBD1; V: TRBV9; J: TRBJ2-3; length: 14; size: .; CDR3: CASSAAGGPDTQYF; DNA: TGTGCCAGCAGCGCCGCAGGGGGACCAGATACGCAGTATTTT
D: .; V: TRBV7-9; J: TRBJ1-5; length: 14; size: .; CDR3: CASSLAGPLEAQHF; DNA: TGTGCCAGCAGCTTAGCCGGGCCTCTGGAAGCCCAGCATTTT
D: TRBD2; V: TRBV29-1; J: TRBJ2-1; length: 17; size: .; CDR3: CSGMGLAGYGSYNEQFF; DNA: TGCAGCGGGATGGGACTAGCGGGATATGGCTCCTACAATGAGCAGTTCTTC
D: TRBD1; V: TRBV7-2; J: TRBJ2-3; length: 12; size: few; CDR3: CARTDRSNTQYF; DNA: TGTGCCAGGACGGACAGGTCGAATACGCAGTATTTT
D: .; V: TRBV18; J: TRBJ2-7; length: 17; size: .; CDR3: CASSPLPLQGYSYEQYF; DNA: TGTGCCAGCTCACCACTCCCGTTGCAGGGGTACTCCTACGAGCAGTACTTC
D: .; V: TRBV6-2/TRBV6-3; J: TRBJ2-3; length: 17; size: few; CDR3: CASSYSTTRGPTDTQYF; DNA: TGTGCCAGCAGTTACTCGACGACCCGAGGGCCCACAGATACGCAGTATTTT
D: TRBD2; V: TRBV27; J: TRBJ2-1; length: 15; size: once; CDR3: CATWVAGKSWDEQFF; DNA: TGTGCCACCTGGGTAGCGGGAAAGTCGTGGGATGAGCAGTTCTTC
D: .; V: TRBV20-1; J: TRBJ1-2; length: 12; size: .; CDR3: CSARVGEVGYTF; DNA: TGCAGTGCTAGGGTGGGGGAGGTGGGCTACACCTTC
D: .; V: TRBV6-2/TRBV6-3; J: TRBJ1-1; length: 13; size: few; CDR3: CASRGIPNTEAFF; DNA: TGTGCCAGCAGGGGGATCCCGAACACTGAAGCTTTCTTT
D: TRBD1; V: TRBV6-5; J: TRBJ2-3; length: 15; size: .; CDR3: CASSQGASRRDTQYF; DNA: TGTGCCAGCAGTCAGGGGGCCTCGAGAAGAGATACGCAGTATTTT
D: .; V: TRBV20-1; J: TRBJ1-5; length: 15; size: once; CDR3: CSAVPGHSSNQPQHF; DNA: TGCAGTGCTGTCCCGGGACATTCTAGCAATCAGCCCCAGCATTTT
D: TRBD1; V: TRBV11-2; J: TRBJ1-1; length: 14; size: .; CDR3: CASSATGGRTEAFF; DNA: TGTGCCAGCAGCGCCACAGGGGGCAGGACTGAAGCTTTCTTT
D: .; V: TRBV24-1; J: TRBJ2-6; length: 11; size: .; CDR3: CAIGWANVLTF; DNA: TGTGCCATCGGCTGGGCCAACGTCCTGACTTTC
D: TRBD1; V: TRBV6-2/TRBV6-3; J: TRBJ1-1; length: 14; size: few; CDR3: CASSKQGAKTEAFF; DNA: TGTGCCAGCAGCAAACAGGGGGCTAAGACTGAAGCTTTCTTT
D: TRBD2; V: TRBV15; J: TRBJ2-4; length: 17; size: .; CDR3: CATSRVSSGRSVNIQYF; DNA: TGTGCCACCAGCAGAGTCTCTAGCGGGAGGTCGGTCAACATTCAGTACTTC
D: TRBD1; V: TRBV6-5; J: TRBJ1-1; length: 18; size: .; CDR3: CASSYRGAGTGDGTEAFF; DNA: TGTGCCAGCAGTTACCGGGGGGCCGGGACAGGCGATGGCACTGAAGCTTTCTTT
D: TRBD1; V: TRBV6-6; J: TRBJ2-5; length: 15; size: .; CDR3: CASLPGQGPPETQYF; DNA: TGTGCCAGCTTACCCGGACAGGGTCCTCCAGAGACCCAGTACTTC
D: .; V: TRBV5-1; J: TRBJ2-7; length: 18; size: few; CDR3: CASSLGGTAQRSSYEQYF; DNA: TGCGCCAGCAGCTTGGGCGGGACAGCCCAGAGGAGCTCCTACGAGCAGTACTTC
D: .; V: TRBV20-1; J: TRBJ2-1; length: 13; size: .; CDR3: CSASGRTDNEQFF; DNA: TGCAGTGCTAGTGGGCGAACGGATAATGAGCAGTTCTTC
D: TRBD2; V: TRBV5-1; J: TRBJ2-3; length: 16; size: .; CDR3: CASSRTSGSRGDTQYF; DNA: TGCGCCAGCAGCCGGACTAGCGGGAGTCGGGGAGATACGCAGTATTTT
D: .; V: TRBV7-9; J: TRBJ2-1; length: 16; size: .; CDR3: CASSFPGGWRHNEQFF; DNA: TGTGCCAGCAGCTTCCCCGGGGGCTGGCGGCACAATGAGCAGTTCTTC
D: TRBD2; V: TRBV29-1; J: TRBJ2-1; length: 15; size: .; CDR3: CSVEDGGSSYNEQFF; DNA: TGCAGCGTTGAAGATGGCGGGAGCTCCTACAATGAGCAGTTCTTC